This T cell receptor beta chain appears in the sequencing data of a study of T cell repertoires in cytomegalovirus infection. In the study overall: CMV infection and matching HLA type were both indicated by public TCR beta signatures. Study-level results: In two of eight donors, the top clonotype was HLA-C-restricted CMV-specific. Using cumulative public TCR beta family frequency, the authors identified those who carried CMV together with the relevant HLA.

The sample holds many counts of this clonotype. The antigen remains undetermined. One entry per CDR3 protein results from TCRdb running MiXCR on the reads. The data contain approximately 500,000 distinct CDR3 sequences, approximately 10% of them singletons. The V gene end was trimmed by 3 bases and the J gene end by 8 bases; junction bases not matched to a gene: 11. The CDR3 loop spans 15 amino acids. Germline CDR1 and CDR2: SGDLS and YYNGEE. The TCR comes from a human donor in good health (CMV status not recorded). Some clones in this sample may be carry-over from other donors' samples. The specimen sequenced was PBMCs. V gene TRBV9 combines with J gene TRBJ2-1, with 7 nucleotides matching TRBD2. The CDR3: CASSGVGGGPDEQFF. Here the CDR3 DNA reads TGTGCCAGCAGCGGAGTTGGGGGAGGGCCGGATGAGCAGTTCTTC. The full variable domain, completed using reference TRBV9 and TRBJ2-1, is DSGVTQTPKHLITATGQRVTLRCSPRSGDLSVYWYQQSLDQGLQFLIQYYNGEERAKGNILERFSAQQFPDLHSELNLSSLELGDSALYFCASSGVGGGPDEQFFGPGTRLTVL.